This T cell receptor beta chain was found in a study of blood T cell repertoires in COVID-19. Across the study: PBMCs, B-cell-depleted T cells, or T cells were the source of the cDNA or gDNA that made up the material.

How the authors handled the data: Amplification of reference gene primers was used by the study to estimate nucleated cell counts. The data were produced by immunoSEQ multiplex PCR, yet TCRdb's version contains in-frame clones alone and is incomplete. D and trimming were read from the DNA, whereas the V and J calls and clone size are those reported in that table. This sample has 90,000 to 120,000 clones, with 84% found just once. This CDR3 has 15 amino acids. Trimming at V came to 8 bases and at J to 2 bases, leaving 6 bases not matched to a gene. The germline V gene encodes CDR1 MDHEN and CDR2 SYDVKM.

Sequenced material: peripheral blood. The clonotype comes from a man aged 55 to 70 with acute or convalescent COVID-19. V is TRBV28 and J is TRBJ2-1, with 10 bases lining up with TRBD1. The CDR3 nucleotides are TGTGCCAGCTTCTCGGGGACAGGGGCCTACAATGAGCAGTTCTTC. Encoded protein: CASFSGTGAYNEQFF.